This passage covers 13 T cell receptor beta chains from one sample sequenced in a study of memory CD4+ T cells and cytomegalovirus serostatus. Single viable CD3+CD4+CD8-CD45RO+ cells were sorted as the memory CD4+ T cells. Assay used: immunoSEQ multiplex PCR; TCRdb lists only in-frame clones, some missing. Seen here are about 56,000 clones, over 80% observed once, and the top ten hold approximately 0.4%. What was sequenced was memory CD4+ T cells from blood. The source is an adult in good health and CMV-seronegative.

This clone was observed a single time. The chain recombines TRBV18 with TRBJ2-1; D unresolved. Trimming removed 0 bases from V and 6 bases from J, with 6 bases in between. CDR1 is KGHSH and CDR2 is LQKENI in the germline V gene. This CDR3 has 13 amino acids. The CDR3 DNA reads TGTGCCAGCTCACCACCCCAGATCAATGAGCAGTTCTTC. The encoded protein is CASSPPQINEQFF.

The V call is TRBV9, the J call TRBJ2-1, with 7 positions matching TRBD1. The CDR3 has 15 amino acids. The germline V gene has CDR1 SGDLS and CDR2 YYNGEE. The ends lost 3 bases at V and 2 bases at J; junction bases unmatched: 5. The DNA of the CDR3 is TGTGCCAGCAGCGCCGAGGGGACAGCCTACAATGAGCAGTTCTTC. Translated, it gives CASSAEGTAYNEQFF.

V usage is TRBV7-9 and J usage is TRBJ2-3, with 12 nucleotides matching TRBD2. The junction had 6 bases not matched to a gene; V was cut back by 8 bases and J by 3 bases. This CDR3 is 15 amino acids long. The germline gives CDR1 SEHNR, CDR2 FQNEAQ (reference sequence). The CDR3 sequence: CASLSGTSGTDTQYF. The CDR3 region has the DNA TGTGCCAGCTTATCTGGGACTAGCGGGACAGATACGCAGTATTTT.

The J gene is TRBJ2-7, the V gene TRBV19; 8 bases map to TRBD1. V lost 5 bases and J lost 3; bases outside the gene matches: 9. CDR1 is LNHDA, CDR2 SQIVND, per germline (reference sequence). The CDR3 runs 15 residues. CDR3 loop: CASSAPYRGVYEQYF. CDR3 in DNA: TGTGCCAGTAGTGCCCCATACAGGGGGGTCTACGAGCAGTACTTC.

This clone has only one observation. This specimen includes other DNA sequences encoding the same CDR3. This chain connects TRBV6-5 to TRBJ1-2; D may be TRBD1 (5 bases). The CDR3 is 11 residues long. The germline V and J ends were trimmed by 6 bases and 11 bases, with 13 bases remaining between them. Germline-derived CDR1 and CDR2 are MNHEY and SVGAGI. The CDR3 protein is CASSPGAGYTF. The CDR3 nucleotides read TGTGCCAGCAGCCCCGGGGCAGGATACACCTTC.

The chain is built from TRBV9 and TRBJ2-5; D ambiguous. Trimming took off 0 bases at V and 6 bases at J, with 9 bases between the two ends. The CDR3 spans 13 residues. Germline values: CDR1 SGDLS, CDR2 YYNGEE. The CDR3 spells CASSVEMGQTQYF. CDR3 DNA sequence: TGTGCCAGCAGCGTAGAGATGGGTCAGACCCAGTACTTC.

This clone turned up a few times. The chain combines TRBV7-2 with TRBJ2-5; D not certain. The CDR3 is made up of 11 amino acids. Germline V gene sequence: CDR1 SGHTA, CDR2 FQGNSA. The V gene lost 4 bases and the J gene lost 4 bases, with 4 bases spanning the gap. CDR3 in DNA: TGTGCCAGCAGCTATACAGAGACCCAGTACTTC. Translation: CASSYTETQYF.

CDR3: CASSQDQGGSYNEQFF. The CDR3, as DNA: TGCGCCAGCAGCCAAGATCAGGGGGGATCCTACAATGAGCAGTTCTTC. V gene TRBV4-3 combines with J gene TRBJ2-1, with a weak D call TRBD1 (7 bases). Trimming took off 0 bases at V and 1 base at J, with 10 bases between the two ends. The CDR3 covers 16 residues. Germline V gene sequence: CDR1 LGHNA, CDR2 YSLEER.

This clone was seen more than once but under ten times. This chain joins TRBV4-3 and TRBJ2-1, with D hard to call. This CDR3 has 15 amino acids. CDR1 LGHNA and CDR2 YSLEER come from the germline V gene. Trimming stripped 0 bases from V and 3 bases from J, with 9 bases between. The CDR3 sequence is CASSQDPYFYNEQFF. CDR3 bases: TGCGCCAGCAGCCAAGATCCATACTTCTACAATGAGCAGTTCTTC.

The DNA for the CDR3 is TGTGCCAGCAGCAAAGTTTGGACAGGGCTCTCTTCACCCCTCCACTTT. It translates to CASSKVWTGLSSPLHF. The rearrangement joins TRBV21-1 to TRBJ1-6; the table's D call of TRBD1 was not tested on the DNA. TRBV21-1 is noted as a pseudogene. The CDR3 loop spans 16 amino acids.

The chain has TRBV6-6 and TRBJ2-7; no clear D gene. Per the germline V gene, CDR1 is MNHNY and CDR2 is SVGAGI (reference sequence). CDR3 length: 13 amino acids. Trimming shortened V by 3 bases and J by 5 bases, and 11 bases separated the two germline ends. DNA for the CDR3: TGTGCCAGCAGTTATAGGCAGTCCAACGAGCAGTACTTC. Its protein product is CASSYRQSNEQYF.

This chain connects TRBV5-4 to TRBJ2-6; D gene unclear. The germline gives CDR1 SGHNT, CDR2 YYREEE (reference sequence). The CDR3 spans 14 residues. Trimming left V 5 bases short and J 3 bases short, with 9 bases between. CDR3 sequence reads: CASRPRDGANVLTF. The CDR3, as DNA: TGTGCCAGCAGGCCAAGGGATGGGGCCAACGTCCTGACTTTC.

This clone showed up just a few times. The rearrangement joins TRBV6-4 to TRBJ2-3; TRBD1 matches 9 bases. The CDR3 totals 15 residues. Germline values: CDR1 MRHNA, CDR2 SNTAGT. The V and J ends lost 6 bases and 6 bases, in that order; junction bases with no gene match: 10. The CDR3 region has the DNA TGTGCCAGCAGCGCCGGGACAGGGCCATGGGATACGCAGTATTTT. It encodes CASSAGTGPWDTQYF.